A single sample is the source of the 25 T cell receptor beta chains below, sequenced in a study of shared clonotypes between healthy human individuals. The protocol was immunoSEQ multiplex PCR, while the TCRdb copy is restricted to in-frame clones and leaves out a portion. This sample has about 2.4 million clones, with approximately 93% found just once. Sequenced input: naive CD4+ T cells from PBMCs. Regarding subset: CD45RA+ positively selected. All receptors derive from a man in his late teens or twenties in good health. Some clones in this sample may be carry-over from other donors' samples.

The genes are TRBV9 and TRBJ2-7, with a possible D match to TRBD2 (7 bases). The CDR3 totals 15 residues. Germline loops: CDR1 SGDLS, CDR2 YYNGEE. V was trimmed by 0 bases and J by 4 bases, leaving 14 bases between them. In DNA form, the CDR3 reads TGTGCCAGCAGCGTAGCCCCGGGGGGCCCTTACGAGCAGTACTTC. Protein: CASSVAPGGPYEQYF.

V is TRBV6-4 and J is TRBJ2-1; D remains unclear. The CDR3 runs 16 residues. V gave up 8 bases and J gave up 0 bases, with 17 bases separating them. The germline gives CDR1 MRHNA, CDR2 SNTAGT. The CDR3 sequence: CASPPNAASSYNEQFF. The CDR3 coding sequence is TGTGCCAGCCCGCCTAACGCCGCCTCCTCCTACAATGAGCAGTTCTTC.

The chain is built from TRBV27 and TRBJ2-7, with D maybe TRBD2 (6 bases). The CDR3 loop spans 13 amino acids. Trimming removed 0 bases from V and 5 bases from J, with 8 bases in between. Germline V gene data show CDR1 as MNHEY and CDR2 as SMNVEV (reference sequence). DNA of the CDR3: TGTGCCAGCAGTTTATCGGAGGGGAACGAGCAGTACTTC. Protein product: CASSLSEGNEQYF.

The chain carries TRBV5-4 and TRBJ2-7, with a possible D match to TRBD1 (7 bases). This CDR3 contains 17 residues. Germline V gene sequence: CDR1 SGHNT, CDR2 YYREEE (reference sequence). Trimming removed 2 bases from V and 6 bases from J, with 24 bases in between. The CDR3 region is CASSFPPGGGSFVEQYF. The CDR3 DNA sequence: TGTGCCAGCAGCTTCCCACCAGGGGGAGGTTCGTTTGTCGAGCAGTACTTC. Complete variable domain (other parts from reference TRBV5-4 and TRBJ2-7): ETGVTQSPTHLIKTRGQQVTLRCSSQSGHNTVSWYQQALGQGPQFIFQYYREEENGRGNFPPRFSGLQFPNYSSELNVNALELDDSALYLCASSFPPGGGSFVEQYFGPGTRLTVT.

The chain is built from TRBV25-1 and TRBJ2-7; 7 bases are shared with TRBD1. This CDR3 is built from 14 residues. Germline values: CDR1 MGHDK, CDR2 SYGVNS. Trimming took 5 bases from V and 0 from J; bases not matched to a gene: 4. The CDR3 DNA sequence: TGTGCCAGCAGTTACGCAGGGGGCTCCTACGAGCAGTACTTC. Translation gives CASSYAGGSYEQYF.

CDR3 sequence (DNA): TGTGCCTGGAGTGTGCGGGCTAAGGGGGGGCCTTATGGCTACACCTTC. This codes for CAWSVRAKGGPYGYTF. V usage is TRBV30 and J usage is TRBJ1-2; tentatively, D is TRBD1 (6 bases). Germline V gene sequence: CDR1 GTSNPN, CDR2 SVGIG (reference sequence). Trimming took off 0 bases at V and 5 bases at J, with 19 bases between the two ends. This CDR3 region has 16 residues.

The rearrangement uses TRBV5-1 and TRBJ1-1; D gene uncertain. The V end lost 0 bases, the J end lost 0 bases, and 12 bases lay between the germline ends. CDR1 and CDR2 from the germline V gene are SGHRS and YFSETQ. The CDR3 is made up of 16 amino acids. CDR3 sequence reads: CASSLAPTGMNTEAFF. The CDR3, as DNA: TGCGCCAGCAGCTTGGCCCCGACGGGGATGAACACTGAAGCTTTCTTT.

The count of this clone is one. This sequence joins TRBV5-1 and TRBJ1-2; possible D gene TRBD1, 5 bases. The CDR3 totals 14 residues. Germline assignment: CDR1 SGHRS and CDR2 YFSETQ. Trimming removed 0 bases at V and 4 bases at J, with 10 bases between. CDR3 bases: TGCGCCAGCAGCTTGGAGGGGAGGGCCTATGGCTACACCTTC. Translating gives CASSLEGRAYGYTF.

The chain couples TRBV5-1 to TRBJ2-7; D is possibly TRBD2 (6 bases). Trimming removed 1 base from V and 5 bases from J, with 16 bases in between. From germline, CDR1 is SGHRS and CDR2 YFSETQ. This CDR3 comprises 15 residues. The CDR3 sequence is CASSLRAGRLDEQYF. CDR3 nucleotides: TGCGCCAGCAGCTTGAGGGCAGGGAGGCTGGACGAGCAGTACTTC.

This clone has a single count. This chain connects TRBV2 to TRBJ2-7; D is unclear. CDR1 is SNHLY and CDR2 is FYNNEI in the germline V gene. This CDR3 contains 15 residues. Trimming left V 0 bases short and J 0 bases short, with 9 bases between. The CDR3 nucleotides are TGTGCCAGCAGTGAAGCCGCGTCCAGCTCCTACGAGCAGTACTTC. Its translation: CASSEAASSSYEQYF.

V and J are TRBV5-1 and TRBJ2-3; D is undetermined. CDR1 and CDR2 (germline): SGHRS, YFSETQ. The CDR3 extends over 13 amino acids. V lost 0 bases and J lost 8, with 10 bases in between. The CDR3 coding sequence is TGCGCCAGCAGCTTGGCCCCATGGGGTACGCAGTATTTT. This translates into CASSLAPWGTQYF. Full variable domain (outside the CDR3, taken from reference TRBV5-1 and TRBJ2-3): KAGVTQTPRYLIKTRGQQVTLSCSPISGHRSVSWYQQTPGQGLQFLFEYFSETQRNKGNFPGRFSGRQFSNSRSEMNVSTLELGDSALYLCASSLAPWGTQYFGPGTRLTVL.

This chain connects TRBV28 to TRBJ2-2; TRBD2 matches 9 bases. Germline CDR1 is MDHEN and CDR2 is SYDVKM. After removal of 8 bases from V and 2 bases from J, the junction contained 3 bases not matched to a gene. The CDR3 totals 14 residues. The CDR3 spells CASVSGSNTGELFF. CDR3 DNA: TGTGCCAGCGTTAGCGGGAGTAACACCGGGGAGCTGTTTTTT. Complete variable domain (other parts from reference TRBV28 and TRBJ2-2): DVKVTQSSRYLVKRTGEKVFLECVQDMDHENMFWYRQDPGLGLRLIYFSYDVKMKEKGDIPEGYSVSREKKERFSLILESASTNQTSMYLCASVSGSNTGELFFGEGSRLTVL.

The genes are TRBV2 and TRBJ2-5, with 7 bases matching TRBD2. Unmatched junction bases numbered 8, after V lost 6 bases and J lost 1 base. CDR3 length equals 15 residues. Looked up from germline, CDR1 is SNHLY and CDR2 is FYNNEI. CDR3 residues: CASRGTGLPQETQYF. The CDR3, as DNA: TGTGCCAGCAGGGGTACGGGACTACCCCAAGAGACCCAGTACTTC. Full variable domain (missing parts from reference TRBV2 and TRBJ2-5): EPEVTQTPSHQVTQMGQEVILRCVPISNHLYFYWYRQILGQKVEFLVSFYNNEISEKSEIFDDQFSVERPDGSNFTLKIRSTKLEDSAMYFCASRGTGLPQETQYFGPGTRLLVL.

The chain uses TRBV2 and TRBJ2-7; D perhaps matches TRBD2 (5 bases). Germline loops: CDR1 SNHLY, CDR2 FYNNEI. The CDR3 sequence is 13 residues long. With 6 bases removed from V and 6 bases from J, the gap between germline ends came to 15 bases. The CDR3 spells CASRREYSGEQYF. The CDR3 nucleotides are TGTGCCAGCAGGAGGGAGTATTCGGGCGAGCAGTACTTC.

The chain is built from TRBV10-3 and TRBJ1-1; 8 bases agree with TRBD1. V lost 7 bases, J lost 8 bases, and 12 bases stayed unmatched. Germline lookup yields CDR1 ENHRY and CDR2 SYGVKD. The CDR3 totals 14 residues. This CDR3 reads CAITQRTGQGEAFF. For the CDR3, the DNA is TGTGCCATCACCCAACGCACTGGACAGGGCGAAGCTTTCTTT.

The chain has TRBV30 and TRBJ2-7, with TRBD1 matching 10 bases. This CDR3 spans 14 amino acids. Germline values: CDR1 GTSNPN, CDR2 SVGIG (reference sequence). After removal of 1 base from V and 2 bases from J, the junction contained 2 bases not matched to a gene. The DNA for the CDR3 is TGTGCCTGGAGTGGGGACAGGGGTGCCTACGAGCAGTACTTC. It encodes CAWSGDRGAYEQYF.

Points on this clone: In the same sample, other DNA sequences code for this CDR3. The CDR3 coding sequence is TGTGCCAGCAGTGAAGCAGGACAGGACTACGAGCAGTACTTC. Protein product: CASSEAGQDYEQYF. The chain couples TRBV6-1 to TRBJ2-7, with 7 nucleotides matching TRBD1. CDR1 is MNHNS and CDR2 is SASEGT in the germline V gene. The CDR3 is 14 residues long. Trimming removed 0 bases from V and 3 bases from J; junction bases left unmatched: 2.

This chain links TRBV7-8 with TRBJ2-3, with D perhaps TRBD1 or TRBD2 (5 bases each). The length of the CDR3 is 12 residues. CDR1 and CDR2 from the germline V gene are SGHVS and FQNEAQ. Trimming took off 5 bases at V and 9 bases at J, with 12 bases between the two ends. CDR3 region: CASSPQWGTQYF. In nucleotides, the CDR3 is TGTGCCAGCAGCCCCCAGTGGGGGACGCAGTATTTT. The variable domain in full, completed from reference TRBV7-8 and TRBJ2-3, reads GAGVSQSPRYKVAKRGQDVALRCDPISGHVSLFWYQQALGQGPEFLTYFQNEAQLDKSGLPSDRFFAERPEGSVSTLKIQRTQQEDSAVYLCASSPQWGTQYFGPGTRLTVL.

V is TRBV6-4 and J is TRBJ1-2; 10 positions agree with TRBD1. J lost 4 bases, V lost 3 bases, and 5 bases had no gene match. CDR3 size: 15 residues. Germline-derived CDR1 and CDR2 are MRHNA and SNTAGT. The chain's CDR3 is CASSEGTGDIYGYTF. The CDR3 DNA reads TGTGCCAGCAGTGAAGGGACAGGGGATATCTATGGCTACACCTTC.

The V call is TRBV10-3, the J call TRBJ2-2; 8 positions match TRBD2. J lost 5 bases, V lost 8 bases, and 13 bases had no gene match. CDR1 is ENHRY, CDR2 SYGVKD, per germline. This CDR3 comprises 16 residues. CDR3 in amino acids: CAIGGISGSGTGELFF. CDR3 sequence (DNA): TGTGCCATCGGGGGAATAAGCGGGAGTGGGACCGGGGAGCTGTTTTTT.

J is TRBJ2-5 and V is TRBV7-9, with D maybe TRBD2 (6 bases). Per the germline V gene, CDR1 is SEHNR and CDR2 is FQNEAQ (reference sequence). The CDR3 is 15 residues long. V shed 5 bases and J shed 2 bases, with 15 bases lying between them. This CDR3 reads CASSRSWTTQETQYF. CDR3 nucleotide sequence: TGTGCCAGCAGCCGCTCTTGGACTACACAAGAGACCCAGTACTTC.

Only one count was recorded for this clone. J is TRBJ1-4 and V is TRBV4-2; D possibly corresponds to TRBD1 (5 bases). V was clipped by 5 bases and J by 3 bases, with 13 bases between them. Germline assignment: CDR1 LGHNA and CDR2 YNFKEQ. The CDR3 is 15 residues long. The CDR3 bases are TGTGCCAGCAGCTTACGGGGCGCGGCTAATGAAAAACTGTTTTTT. The encoded protein is CASSLRGAANEKLFF.

This clone was counted only a few times. This chain joins TRBV10-3 and TRBJ1-2; unclear D gene. V was shortened by 4 bases and J by 4 bases, with 13 bases between the two germline ends. CDR1 is ENHRY and CDR2 is SYGVKD in the germline V gene. The CDR3 has 14 residues. The DNA of the CDR3 is TGTGCCATCAGTGTGTCGTCTACGAGCTATGGCTACACCTTC. It translates to CAISVSSTSYGYTF.

This chain uses TRBV7-7 with TRBJ2-1, with D tentatively TRBD2 (5 bases). The CDR3 has 15 amino acids. V dropped 5 bases and J dropped 1 base, with 12 bases sitting between them. Looked up from germline, CDR1 is SSHAT and CDR2 is FNYEAQ (reference sequence). CDR3 in amino acids: CASSMRVSSYNEQFF. The CDR3 region has the DNA TGTGCCAGCAGCATGCGGGTTTCTTCCTACAATGAGCAGTTCTTC.

Comment on this clone: Other DNA sequences from this sample encode an identical CDR3 as well. This chain connects TRBV7-2 to TRBJ2-5; a weak D match, TRBD2 (5 bases). V lost 5 bases and J lost 2, with 9 bases in between. CDR1 is SGHTA, CDR2 FQGNSA, per germline. CDR3 length: 13 amino acids. The CDR3 coding sequence is TGTGCCAGCAGCCAGACGGGGCAAGAGACCCAGTACTTC. It yields the protein CASSQTGQETQYF. The full variable domain, completed using reference TRBV7-2 and TRBJ2-5, is GAGVSQSPSNKVTEKGKDVELRCDPISGHTALYWYRQSLGQGLEFLIYFQGNSAPDKSGLPSDRFSAERTGGSVSTLTIQRTQQEDSAVYLCASSQTGQETQYFGPGTRLLVL.